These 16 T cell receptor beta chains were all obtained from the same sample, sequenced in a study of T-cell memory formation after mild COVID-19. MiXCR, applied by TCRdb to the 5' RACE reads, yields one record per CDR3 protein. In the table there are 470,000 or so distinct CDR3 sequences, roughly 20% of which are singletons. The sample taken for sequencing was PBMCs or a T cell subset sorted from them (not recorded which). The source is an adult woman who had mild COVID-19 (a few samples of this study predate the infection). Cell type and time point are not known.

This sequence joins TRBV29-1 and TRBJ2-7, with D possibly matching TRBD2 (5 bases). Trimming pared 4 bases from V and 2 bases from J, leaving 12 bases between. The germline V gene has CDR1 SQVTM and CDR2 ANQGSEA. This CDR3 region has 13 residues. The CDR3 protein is CSVATGVPYEQYF. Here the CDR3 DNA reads TGCAGCGTTGCAACCGGGGTACCCTACGAGCAGTACTTC.

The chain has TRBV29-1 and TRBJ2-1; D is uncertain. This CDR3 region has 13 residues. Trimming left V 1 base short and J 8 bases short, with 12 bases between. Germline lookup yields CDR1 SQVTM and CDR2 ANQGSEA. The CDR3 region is CSVEGAYGYEQFF. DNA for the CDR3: TGCAGCGTTGAAGGAGCGTATGGCTATGAGCAGTTCTTC.

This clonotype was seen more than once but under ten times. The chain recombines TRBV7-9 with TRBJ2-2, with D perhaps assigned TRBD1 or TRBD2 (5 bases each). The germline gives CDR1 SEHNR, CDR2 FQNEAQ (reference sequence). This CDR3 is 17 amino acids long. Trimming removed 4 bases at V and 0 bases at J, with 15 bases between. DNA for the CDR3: TGTGCCAGCAGCTCGGGCGACAGAGGGACGAACACCGGGGAGCTGTTTTTT. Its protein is CASSSGDRGTNTGELFF.

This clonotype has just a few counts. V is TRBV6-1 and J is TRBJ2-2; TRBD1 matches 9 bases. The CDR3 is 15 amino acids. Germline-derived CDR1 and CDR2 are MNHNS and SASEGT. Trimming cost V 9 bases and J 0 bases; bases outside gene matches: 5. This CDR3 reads CASRWDRANTGELFF. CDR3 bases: TGTGCCAGTCGTTGGGACAGGGCGAACACCGGGGAGCTGTTTTTT.

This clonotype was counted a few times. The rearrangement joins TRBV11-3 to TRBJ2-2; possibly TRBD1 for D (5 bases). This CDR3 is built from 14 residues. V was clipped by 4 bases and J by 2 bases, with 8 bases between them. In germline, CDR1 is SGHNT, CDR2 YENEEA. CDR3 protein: CASSSTVNTGELFF. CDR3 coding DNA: TGTGCCAGCAGCTCGACAGTAAACACCGGGGAGCTGTTTTTT. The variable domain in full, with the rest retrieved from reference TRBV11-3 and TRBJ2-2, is EAGVVQSPRYKIIEKKQPVAFWCNPISGHNTLYWYLQNLGQGPELLIRYENEEAVDDSQLPKDRFSAERLKGVDSTLKIQPAELGDSAVYLCASSSTVNTGELFFGEGSRLTVL.

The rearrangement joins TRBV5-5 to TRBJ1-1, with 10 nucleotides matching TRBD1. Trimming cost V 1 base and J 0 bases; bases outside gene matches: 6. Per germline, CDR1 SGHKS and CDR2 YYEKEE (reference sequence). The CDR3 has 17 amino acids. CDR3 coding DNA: TGTGCCAGCAGCTTGTGGGGACAGGGGTTCATGAACACTGAAGCTTTCTTT. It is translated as CASSLWGQGFMNTEAFF. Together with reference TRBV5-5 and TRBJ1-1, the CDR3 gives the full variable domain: DAGVTQSPTHLIKTRGQQVTLRCSPISGHKSVSWYQQVLGQGPQFIFQYYEKEERGRGNFPDRFSARQFPNYSSELNVNALLLGDSALYLCASSLWGQGFMNTEAFFGQGTRLTVV.

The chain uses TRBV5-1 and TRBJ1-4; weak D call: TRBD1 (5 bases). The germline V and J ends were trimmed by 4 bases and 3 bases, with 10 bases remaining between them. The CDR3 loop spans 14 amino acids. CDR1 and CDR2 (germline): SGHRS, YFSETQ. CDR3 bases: TGCGCCAGCAGCCCAGGGTCGGCTAATGAAAAACTGTTTTTT. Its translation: CASSPGSANEKLFF.

This CDR3 reads CASSYQHMNTEAFF. DNA of the CDR3: TGTGCCAGCAGTTACCAGCACATGAACACTGAAGCTTTCTTT. This chain uses TRBV6-5 with TRBJ1-1, with unresolved D. V lost 2 bases and J lost 0, with 7 bases in between. This CDR3 spans 14 amino acids. Germline-derived CDR1 and CDR2 are MNHEY and SVGAGI.

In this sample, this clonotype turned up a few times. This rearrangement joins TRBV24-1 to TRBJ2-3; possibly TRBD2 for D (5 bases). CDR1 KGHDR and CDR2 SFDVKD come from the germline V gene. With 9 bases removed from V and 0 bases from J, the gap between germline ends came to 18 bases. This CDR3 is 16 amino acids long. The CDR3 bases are TGTGCCACCTCGGACCGGGCTAGCTCTAGCACAGATACGCAGTATTTT. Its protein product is CATSDRASSSTDTQYF.

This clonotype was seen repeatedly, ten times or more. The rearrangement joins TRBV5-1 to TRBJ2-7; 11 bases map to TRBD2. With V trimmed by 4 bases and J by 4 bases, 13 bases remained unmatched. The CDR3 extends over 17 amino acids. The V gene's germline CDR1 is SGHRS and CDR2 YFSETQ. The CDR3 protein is CASSLVAGGPGTYEQYF. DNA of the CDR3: TGCGCCAGCAGCCTTGTAGCGGGAGGGCCGGGGACGTACGAGCAGTACTTC.

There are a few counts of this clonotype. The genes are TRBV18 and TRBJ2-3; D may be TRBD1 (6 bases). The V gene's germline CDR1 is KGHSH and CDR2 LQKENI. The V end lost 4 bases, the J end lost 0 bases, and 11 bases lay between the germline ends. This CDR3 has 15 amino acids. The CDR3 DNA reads TGTGCCAGCTCACAAAGGACAGCTAGCACAGATACGCAGTATTTT. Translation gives CASSQRTASTDTQYF.

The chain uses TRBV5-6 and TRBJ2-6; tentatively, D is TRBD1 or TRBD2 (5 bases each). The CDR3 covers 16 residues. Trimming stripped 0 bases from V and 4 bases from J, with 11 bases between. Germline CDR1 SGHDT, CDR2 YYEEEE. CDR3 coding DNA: TGTGCCAGCAGCTTGGGATTCGGGGCCGGGGCCAACGTCCTGACTTTC. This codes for CASSLGFGAGANVLTF.

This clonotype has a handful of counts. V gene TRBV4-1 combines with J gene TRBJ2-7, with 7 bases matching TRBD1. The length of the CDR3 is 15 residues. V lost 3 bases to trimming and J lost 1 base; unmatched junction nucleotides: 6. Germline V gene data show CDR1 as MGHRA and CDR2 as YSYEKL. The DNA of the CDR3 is TGCGCCAGCAGCCAGGTAACAGGGGAGTCCTACGAGCAGTACTTC. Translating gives CASSQVTGESYEQYF.

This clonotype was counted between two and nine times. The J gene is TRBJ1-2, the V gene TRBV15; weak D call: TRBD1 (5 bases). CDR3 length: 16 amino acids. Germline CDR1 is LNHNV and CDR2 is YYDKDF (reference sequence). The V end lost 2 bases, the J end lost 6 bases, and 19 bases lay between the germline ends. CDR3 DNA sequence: TGTGCCACCAGCAGATCCTCCGGGACGGCTGACGATGGCTACACCTTC. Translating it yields CATSRSSGTADDGYTF.

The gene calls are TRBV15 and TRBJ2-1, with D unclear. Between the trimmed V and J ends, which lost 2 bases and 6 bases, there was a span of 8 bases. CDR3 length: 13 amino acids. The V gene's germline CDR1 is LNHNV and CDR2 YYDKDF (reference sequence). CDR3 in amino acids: CATSRKRRNEQFF. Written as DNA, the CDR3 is TGTGCCACCAGCAGAAAAAGGCGCAATGAGCAGTTCTTC.

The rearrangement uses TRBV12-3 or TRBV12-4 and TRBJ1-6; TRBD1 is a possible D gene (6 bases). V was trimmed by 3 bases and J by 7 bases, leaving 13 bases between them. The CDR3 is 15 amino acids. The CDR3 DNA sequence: TGTGCCAGCAGTTTGGACAGACAGGAAAATTCACCCCTCCACTTT. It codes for CASSLDRQENSPLHF.